What follows is one TCR beta chain and its context. The sample's treatment: 15 to 20 received Ad26.COV2.S at low or high dose, single or two shots; about 5 received placebo; per-sample allocation not given. The samples were gathered on day 63 after the first injection of vaccine or placebo. Data came from immunoSEQ multiplex PCR; TCRdb stores just in-frame clones and leaves some out. The table includes 440,000 or so clones, about 90% detected once. The data originate from a study of Ad26.COV2.S vaccination and SARS-CoV-2 variants. On the study more broadly: The donor belonged to the COV1001 Ad26.COV2.S trial arm.

The CDR3 contains 14 residues. The germline V gene has CDR1 SNHLY and CDR2 FYNNEI. The J segment lost 4 bases and the V segment lost 4 bases, leaving 5 bases of the junction unmatched. V is TRBV2 and J is TRBJ2-7, with 9 bases lining up with TRBD2. The sequences come from peripheral blood, collected in a trial of Ad26.COV2.S vaccine versus placebo. The sequence was collected from a person between 18 and 65 years old who received the Ad26.COV2.S COVID-19 vaccine or a placebo. In nucleotides, the CDR3 is TGTGCCAGCAGTGTGAGCGGGGGGCGTTACGAGCAGTACTTC. This translates into CASSVSGGRYEQYF.